This TCR beta chain was sequenced for a study of vaccination effects on CD4 cells after COVID-19. In regard to this clone: Antigen specificity is unknown.

Sequencing was preceded by expansion of antigen-specific CD4+ T cells with viral peptide pools in the ViraFEST assay. Subsequent to a culture period of approximately 11 days, CD4+ T cells were isolated. About 2.2 million PBMC per well received about 10 IU/ml IL-2 and approximately 9.2 ug/ml peptides in culture. Cells had half their medium changed to IL-2 medium on days 3 and 7. Produced via immunoSEQ multiplex PCR; TCRdb's table is partial and in-frame only. The data hold about 79,000 clones, with about 70% observed a single time. This sample comprised CD4+ T cells from PBMCs cultured with HCoV-229E spike peptides, obtained before COVID-19 vaccination. This clonotype was sampled from a human donor who received a COVID-19 vaccine.

The CDR3 DNA reads TGTGCCAGCTCAATTGGCGGGGGTGTTTCAGAGACCCAGTACTTC. Protein sequence: CASSIGGGVSETQYF. This chain uses TRBV18 with TRBJ2-5; 7 bases fit TRBD2. Trimming at V came to 5 bases and at J to 4 bases, leaving 10 bases not matched to a gene. Germline values: CDR1 KGHSH, CDR2 LQKENI. This CDR3 is built from 15 residues.